Following are 21 T cell receptor beta chains from one sample sequenced in a study of human T cells and chemical hapten exposure. Time point here: pre-sensitization, week 0. Treatment in this sample: therapeutic diphenylcyclopropenone sensitization with weekly scalp DPC. TCRdb passed the RACE reads through MiXCR, listing each CDR3 protein once. The sample includes fewer than 60,000 distinct CDR3 sequences, approximately 11% seen only once; the top ten take approximately 3.9%. The sequences come from whole blood, collected in connection with sensitization to the hapten diphenylcyclopropenone (DPC). Receptors were obtained from a woman in her thirties or forties with alopecia areata. Some clones in this sample may be carry-over from other donors' samples.

The rearrangement joins TRBV11-2 to TRBJ2-3, with 10 bases matching TRBD2. This CDR3 spans 16 amino acids. J gave up 5 bases and V 1 base, and 6 bases lay outside the gene matches. The germline gives CDR1 SGHAT, CDR2 FQNNGV. The CDR3 DNA reads as TGTGCCAGCAGCTTAGCCGCACTAGCGGGAAGAGATACGCAGTATTTT. Translating it yields CASSLAALAGRDTQYF.

The table lists this clonotype with many counts. The chain employs TRBV6-5 and TRBJ2-1, with 10 bases matching TRBD2. The germline gives CDR1 MNHEY, CDR2 SVGAGI. The CDR3 is 16 residues long. V lost 6 bases and J lost 0; bases outside the gene matches: 5. The CDR3 sequence is CASSESSGGSYNEQFF. DNA of the CDR3: TGTGCCAGCAGCGAATCTAGCGGGGGCTCCTACAATGAGCAGTTCTTC.

This clonotype was observed a few times. This chain links TRBV28 with TRBJ2-6; weak D call: TRBD2 (5 bases). The V and J ends lost 1 base and 1 base respectively, with 8 bases between them. The CDR3 extends over 16 amino acids. Germline V gene lookup returns CDR1 MDHEN and CDR2 SYDVKM. The chain's CDR3 is CASSLSLASGANVLTF. CDR3 sequence (DNA): TGTGCCAGCAGTTTATCCCTAGCTTCTGGGGCCAACGTCCTGACTTTC.

Many counts were recorded for this clonotype. This chain links TRBV7-9 with TRBJ2-7; D call uncertain. Trimming stripped 1 base from V and 4 bases from J, with 14 bases between. CDR1 SEHNR and CDR2 FQNEAQ come from the germline V gene (reference sequence). CDR3 length equals 15 residues. The CDR3 protein is CASSLGLTMEYEQYF. The CDR3 DNA is TGTGCCAGCAGCTTAGGTCTCACTATGGAGTACGAGCAGTACTTC.

The rearrangement uses TRBV7-9 and TRBJ1-1; 9 bases map to TRBD1. This CDR3 contains 12 residues. From germline, CDR1 is SEHNR and CDR2 FQNEAQ (reference sequence). V shed 7 bases and J 8 bases; nucleotides not matched to a gene: 5. The CDR3 is CASTRQGGEAFF. CDR3 nucleotides: TGTGCCAGCACCAGACAGGGGGGAGAAGCTTTCTTT.

This rearrangement joins TRBV28 to TRBJ1-1; D not certain. The CDR3 covers 17 residues. V was shortened by 3 bases and J by 0 bases, with 17 bases between the two germline ends. CDR1 and CDR2 (germline): MDHEN, SYDVKM. CDR3 residues: CASSLGPEGWMNTEAFF. Here the CDR3 DNA reads TGTGCCAGCAGTTTGGGCCCGGAGGGTTGGATGAACACTGAAGCTTTCTTT. Looking up the rest from reference TRBV28 and TRBJ1-1 gives the full variable domain: DVKVTQSSRYLVKRTGEKVFLECVQDMDHENMFWYRQDPGLGLRLIYFSYDVKMKEKGDIPEGYSVSREKKERFSLILESASTNQTSMYLCASSLGPEGWMNTEAFFGQGTRLTVV.

In its sample, this clonotype was seen many times. The chain employs TRBV4-1 and TRBJ2-2, with unresolved D. Germline V CDR1 and CDR2: MGHRA, YSYEKL. V lost 2 bases and J lost 6, with 10 bases in between. This CDR3 is built from 14 residues. CDR3 in DNA: TGCGCCAGCAGCCAAATTGGGTTGGCCGGGGAGCTGTTTTTT. Protein sequence: CASSQIGLAGELFF.

The sample holds many counts of this clonotype. This chain uses TRBV6-5 with TRBJ2-2; maybe TRBD2 (6 bases). CDR3 length equals 17 residues. V dropped 5 bases and J dropped 2 bases, with 18 bases sitting between them. Germline V lookup: CDR1 MNHEY, CDR2 SVGAGI. The CDR3 region is CASSKSPGLLNTGELFF. CDR3 DNA sequence: TGTGCCAGCAGTAAATCTCCGGGACTTCTAAACACCGGGGAGCTGTTTTTT.

This clonotype has more than one count but fewer than ten. The rearrangement uses TRBV6-4 and TRBJ2-3; no firm D call. Trimming pared 3 bases from V and 1 base from J, leaving 8 bases between. CDR1 is MRHNA and CDR2 is SNTAGT in the germline V gene. The CDR3 is 14 amino acids. The CDR3 coding sequence is TGTGCCAGCAGTGAGGGCGGAGGCACAGATACGCAGTATTTT. It encodes CASSEGGGTDTQYF.

Points on this clonotype: This may arise from a read error, as a much more abundant clone is one base away. This sequence joins TRBV27 and TRBJ2-3, with D perhaps given as TRBD1 or TRBD2 (5 bases each). Trimming cost V 2 bases and J 11 bases, with 14 bases left between them. Germline CDR1 MNHEY, CDR2 SMNVEV (reference sequence). CDR3 size: 13 residues. This CDR3 reads CASSLHGTAGQYF. The DNA of the CDR3 is TGTGCCAGCAGTTTACACGGGACGGCGGGGCAGTATTTT.

The rearrangement links TRBV28 to TRBJ2-7; 7 bases align to TRBD1. V gave up 5 bases and J gave up 13 bases; unmatched junction bases: 17. Germline-derived CDR1 and CDR2 are MDHEN and SYDVKM. The CDR3 contains 14 residues. The CDR3 DNA follows: TGTGCCAGCAGTGCCAAACAGGGGATTAGGGTGGGATACTTC. Protein product: CASSAKQGIRVGYF.

The V and J genes are TRBV3-1 and TRBJ1-2; D not resolved. There are 15 residues in the CDR3. The germline V and J ends were trimmed by 4 bases and 5 bases, with 17 bases remaining between them. Germline V CDR1 and CDR2: LGHDT, YNNKEL (reference sequence). The CDR3 DNA reads as TGTGCCAGCAGCCCAACGCAGTTTAAGACTTATGGCTACACCTTC. Its translation is CASSPTQFKTYGYTF.

This clonotype occurred a few times. This rearrangement joins TRBV20-1 to TRBJ1-4; 11 nucleotides match TRBD1. Germline CDR1 reads DFQATT; CDR2 reads SNEGSKA (reference sequence). V shed 2 bases, J shed 7 bases, and the junction held 6 bases outside the gene matches. The CDR3 has 15 amino acids. The CDR3 DNA is TGCAGTGCTAGAAGAGGACAGGGGGCAGGTGAAAAACTGTTTTTT. Amino acids: CSARRGQGAGEKLFF.

A remark on this clonotype: The conserved closing phenylalanine or tryptophan is absent in this CDR3, likely reflecting a read error. The CDR3 here is CASSLEGEQFL. CDR3 nucleotide sequence: TGCGCCAGCAGCTTGGAGGGTGAGCAGTTCCTC. The V and J genes are TRBV5-1 and TRBJ2-1, with unresolved D. This CDR3 comprises 11 residues. Deletions cut 0 bases from V and 9 bases from J, with 4 bases between. The germline V gene has CDR1 SGHRS and CDR2 YFSETQ.

The table lists this clonotype with a few counts. This sequence joins TRBV19 and TRBJ2-3; 12 bases align to TRBD2. The V segment lost 1 base and the J segment 1 base; nucleotides outside the gene matches: 0. Germline loops: CDR1 LNHDA, CDR2 SQIVND (reference sequence). The CDR3 is made up of 16 amino acids. For the CDR3, the DNA is TGTGCCAGTAGTATAGGGACTAGCGGGGGCACAGATACGCAGTATTTT. Translation: CASSIGTSGGTDTQYF.

The sample holds a few counts of this clonotype. The rearrangement links TRBV7-2 to TRBJ2-5; possibly TRBD2 for D (5 bases). V was trimmed by 2 bases and J by 2 bases, leaving 21 bases between them. Germline-derived CDR1 and CDR2 are SGHTA and FQGNSA. This CDR3 region has 18 residues. This CDR3 reads CASSLKHPAGAAQETQYF. CDR3 nucleotide sequence: TGTGCCAGCAGCTTAAAACACCCGGCAGGAGCGGCACAAGAGACCCAGTACTTC.

The CDR3 DNA follows: TGTGCCAGCAGCCAAGGGTTCGGGACAGGGGGCGGCGAGCAGTACTTC. Translated, it gives CASSQGFGTGGGEQYF. This chain joins TRBV3-1 and TRBJ2-7, with 12 bases fitting TRBD1. Germline V gives CDR1 LGHDT, CDR2 YNNKEL (reference sequence). The V segment lost 1 base and the J segment 6 bases; nucleotides outside the gene matches: 7. This CDR3 is built from 16 residues.

The V and J genes are TRBV12-3 or TRBV12-4 and TRBJ1-2; TRBD1 agrees at 7 bases. The CDR3 has 14 residues. Trimming removed 7 bases from V and 3 bases from J; junction bases left unmatched: 8. This CDR3 is CASTNRGFDYGYTF. DNA of the CDR3: TGTGCCAGCACCAACAGGGGATTCGACTATGGCTACACCTTC.

This clonotype has ten or more counts. J is TRBJ2-7 and V is TRBV11-2; 10 bases map to TRBD2. V lost 5 bases, J lost 1 base, and 2 bases stayed unmatched. This CDR3 is built from 14 residues. Germline CDR1 is SGHAT and CDR2 is FQNNGV. CDR3 loop: CASSLSGRSYEQYF. DNA of the CDR3: TGTGCCAGCAGCCTTAGCGGGAGGTCCTACGAGCAGTACTTC. Full variable domain (outside the CDR3, taken from reference TRBV11-2 and TRBJ2-7): EAGVAQSPRYKIIEKRQSVAFWCNPISGHATLYWYQQILGQGPKLLIQFQNNGVVDDSQLPKDRFSAERLKGVDSTLKIQPAKLEDSAVYLCASSLSGRSYEQYFGPGTRLTVT.

The sample holds many counts of this clonotype. The chain uses TRBV28 and TRBJ1-5, with TRBD1 as a possible D gene (5 bases). Germline V CDR1 and CDR2: MDHEN, SYDVKM. Trimming left V 8 bases short and J 5 bases short, with 16 bases between. The CDR3 runs 14 residues. The CDR3 reads CASQSSGSHQPQHF. The CDR3 DNA reads TGTGCCAGCCAAAGCTCAGGGTCCCATCAGCCCCAGCATTTT.

This clonotype was recorded at least ten times. This chain connects TRBV5-5 to TRBJ1-4, with 7 nucleotides matching TRBD1. Trimming at V came to 5 bases and at J to 9 bases, leaving 13 bases not matched to a gene. This CDR3 contains 15 residues. Germline V lookup: CDR1 SGHKS, CDR2 YYEKEE (reference sequence). The CDR3 DNA reads as TGTGCCAGCAGTGTGTTAGGGGGCGCGGCTAAAAAACTGTTTTTT. As protein: CASSVLGGAAKKLFF.